This T cell receptor beta chain stems from a study of blood T cell repertoires in COVID-19. Sequencing was performed with immunoSEQ multiplex PCR; in TCRdb, only in-frame clones are kept and a portion is missing. The data hold a few hundred thousand clones, with about 90% observed a single time. CDR1 is MDHEN, CDR2 SYDVKM, per germline. The germline V and J ends were trimmed by 4 bases and 5 bases, with 4 bases remaining between them. The CDR3 has 11 residues. The TCR sequence derives from a woman aged 50 to 60 with acute or convalescent COVID-19. The gene calls are TRBV28 and TRBJ2-3; D is unclear. Sequencing was done on a sample of peripheral blood. CDR3 amino acids: CASSYRDTQYF. CDR3 nucleotides: TGTGCCAGCAGTTACAGAGATACGCAGTATTTT.